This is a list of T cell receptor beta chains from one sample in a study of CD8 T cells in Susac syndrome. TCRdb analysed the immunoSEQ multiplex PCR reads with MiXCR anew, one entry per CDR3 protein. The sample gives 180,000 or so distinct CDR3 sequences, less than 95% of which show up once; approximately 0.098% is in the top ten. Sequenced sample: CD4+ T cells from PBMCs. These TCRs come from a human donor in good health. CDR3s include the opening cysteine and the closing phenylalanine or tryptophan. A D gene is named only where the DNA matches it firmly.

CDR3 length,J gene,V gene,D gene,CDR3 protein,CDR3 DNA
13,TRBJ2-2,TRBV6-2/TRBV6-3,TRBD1,CASRQGAPGELFF,TGTGCCAGCAGGCAGGGGGCGCCCGGGGAGCTGTTTTTT
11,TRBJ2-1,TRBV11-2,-,CASTPSNEQFF,TGTGCCAGCACCCCGTCCAATGAGCAGTTCTTC
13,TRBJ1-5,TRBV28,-,CASSVAYNQPQHF,TGTGCCAGCAGTGTGGCTTACAATCAGCCCCAGCATTTT
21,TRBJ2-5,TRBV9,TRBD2,CASSVATPTSGRASDQETQYF,TGTGCCAGCAGCGTAGCCACCCCCACTAGCGGGAGGGCCTCGGACCAAGAGACCCAGTACTTC
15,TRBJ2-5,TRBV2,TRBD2,CASSETSGNQETQYF,TGTGCCAGCAGTGAAACTAGCGGAAACCAAGAGACCCAGTACTTC
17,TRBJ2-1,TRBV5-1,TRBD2,CASSRDRLAGGVSEQFF,TGCGCCAGCAGCCGGGACAGGTTAGCGGGAGGGGTCAGTGAGCAGTTCTTC
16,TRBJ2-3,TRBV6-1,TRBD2,CASKTLAGGSANTQYF,TGTGCCAGCAAGACCCTAGCGGGAGGTTCCGCTAATACGCAGTATTTT
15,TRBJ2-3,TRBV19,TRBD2,CASSPLAGNTDTQYF,TGTGCCAGTAGTCCACTAGCGGGAAACACAGATACGCAGTATTTT
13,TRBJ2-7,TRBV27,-,CASSFALPYEQYF,TGTGCCAGCAGTTTTGCCCTCCCCTACGAGCAGTACTTC
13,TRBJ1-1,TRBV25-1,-,CASSDRGNTEAFF,TGTGCCAGCAGTGACAGGGGGAACACTGAAGCTTTCTTT
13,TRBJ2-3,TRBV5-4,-,CATLNPGSDTQYF,TGTGCCACCTTGAACCCCGGGTCAGATACGCAGTATTTT
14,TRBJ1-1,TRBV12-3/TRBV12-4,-,CASSPFSPRTEAFF,TGTGCCAGCAGCCCCTTTTCACCGCGCACTGAAGCTTTCTTT